These T cell receptor beta chains were read from a single sample in a study of shared clonotypes between healthy human individuals. The protocol was immunoSEQ multiplex PCR, while the TCRdb copy is restricted to in-frame clones and leaves out a portion. In the table there are roughly 2 million clones, almost 96% of which are singletons. The specimen was naive CD4+ T cells sorted from blood. These receptors originate from a man aged 18 to 30 in good health. CDR3s include the opening cysteine and the closing phenylalanine or tryptophan. D genes are given only for firm matches.

cdr3_aa	d_call	v_call	j_call	cdr3_length
CASSRGTSGTYEQYF	TRBD2	TRBV6-5	TRBJ2-7	15
CASSSRGAGNSPLHF	NA	TRBV28	TRBJ1-6	15
CASSLEGLETQYF	NA	TRBV5-1	TRBJ2-5	13
CASSAISGNTIYF	NA	TRBV25-1	TRBJ1-3	13
CASSIDRSGAFF	NA	TRBV5-4	TRBJ1-1	12
CASSLVGLASEQFF	TRBD2	TRBV7-9	TRBJ2-1	14
CASSLAGGPRNEQFF	TRBD2	TRBV7-6	TRBJ2-1	15
CASSLGGSSSYEQYF	NA	TRBV5-6	TRBJ2-7	15
CASSDSTDTQYF	NA	TRBV5-1	TRBJ2-3	12
CASSEGPWAANEKLFF	NA	TRBV27	TRBJ1-4	16
CASSLGLAGVQETQYF	TRBD2	TRBV7-2	TRBJ2-5	16
CASSQDEGVVAPLHF	NA	TRBV4-2	TRBJ1-6	15
CASSYPQGSDSYEQYF	TRBD1	TRBV6-6	TRBJ2-7	16
CAWSVPREWADTQYF	TRBD2	TRBV30	TRBJ2-3	15
CASSRDLNTEAFF	NA	TRBV5-8	TRBJ1-1	13
CASSLLGYEQYF	NA	TRBV28	TRBJ2-7	12
CASSAQEVSSEKLFF	NA	TRBV28	TRBJ1-4	15
CASGQGFKDEQYF	TRBD1	TRBV18	TRBJ2-7	13
CASSQDKWNIQYF	NA	TRBV4-2	TRBJ2-4	13
CASRDGLVEETQYF	TRBD2	TRBV2	TRBJ2-5	14
CASSWDRSYNEQFF	TRBD1	TRBV5-6	TRBJ2-1	14
CAWNWDSNYGYTF	TRBD1	TRBV30	TRBJ1-2	13
CASSPQGIGTGELFF	NA	TRBV5-1	TRBJ2-2	15
CASRPDRGSYEQYF	TRBD1	TRBV19	TRBJ2-7	14
CSVDESYNEQFF	NA	TRBV29-1	TRBJ2-1	12
CSVGYSGANVLTF	NA	TRBV29-1	TRBJ2-6	13
CASSFRESYNSPLHF	NA	TRBV7-2	TRBJ1-6	15
CASSESVGQTVYGYTF	NA	TRBV10-1	TRBJ1-2	16